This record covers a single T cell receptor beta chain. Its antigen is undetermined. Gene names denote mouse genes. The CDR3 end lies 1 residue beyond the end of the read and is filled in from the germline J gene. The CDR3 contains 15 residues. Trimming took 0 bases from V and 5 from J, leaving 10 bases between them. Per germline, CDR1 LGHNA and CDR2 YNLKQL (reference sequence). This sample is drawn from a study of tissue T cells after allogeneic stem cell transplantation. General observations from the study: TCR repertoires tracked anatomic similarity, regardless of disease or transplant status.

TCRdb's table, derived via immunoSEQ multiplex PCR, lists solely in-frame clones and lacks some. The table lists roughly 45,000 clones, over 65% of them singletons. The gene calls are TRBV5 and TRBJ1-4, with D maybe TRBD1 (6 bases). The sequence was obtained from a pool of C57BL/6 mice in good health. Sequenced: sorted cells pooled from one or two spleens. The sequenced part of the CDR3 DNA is TGTGCCAGCAGCCAAGAATCAGGGGAGAACGAAAGATTATTT. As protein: CASSQESGENERLF. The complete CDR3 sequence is CASSQESGENERLFF.